This is a list of T cell receptor beta chains from one sample in a study of cytomegalovirus exposure and HLA in healthy donors. Using immunoSEQ multiplex PCR, the repertoire was profiled, and TCRdb retains in-frame clones only, with some absent. The data contain more than 35,000 clones, roughly 93% of them seen just once; the ten biggest clones take up 3% to 3.5%. Specimen: PBMCs. These receptors originate from a man in his late teens or twenties in good health and CMV-seronegative. The conserved cysteine and the conserved F or W are not part of the CDR3 here. Fields, in order: V gene, J gene, CDR3 protein.

TRBV6-6	TRBJ1-1	ASSYSAAQVNTEAF
TRBV18	TRBJ1-1	ASKTAGPGSAEAF
TRBV27	TRBJ2-6	ASSFSPSGANVLT
TRBV13	TRBJ2-3	ASSLRSGGPSTDTQY
TRBV21-1	TRBJ1-1	ASRLGQRSTEAF
TRBV30	TRBJ1-2	ACLVRGPGGYT
TRBV19	TRBJ2-1	ASSLETSWSSYNEQF
TRBV5-4	TRBJ2-2	ASSGGLAGGITGELF
TRBV7-8	TRBJ1-2	ASSLTTGQAIYGYT
TRBV10-3	TRBJ2-2	AISGSGTAGELF
TRBV7-9	TRBJ2-7	ASSPAGGGEQY
TRBV2	TRBJ1-4	ASRGQLTNEKLF
TRBV7-2	TRBJ1-1	ASSLVDSRWAF
TRBV28	TRBJ1-3	ASSLPGGSISGNTIY
TRBV7-2	TRBJ2-7	ASSLSTGQEQY
TRBV5-1	TRBJ1-4	ASSTGSSNEKLF
TRBV6-5	TRBJ1-2	ASSYRTGDYGYT
TRBV5-1	TRBJ2-7	ASSLDGTSVYEQY
TRBV9	TRBJ2-2	ASSVLGQPLSGELF
TRBV7-3	TRBJ2-2	ASSLTSGGNTGELF
TRBV10-3	TRBJ1-1	ATRIRTENTEAF
TRBV5-4	TRBJ2-7	ASSLGFGGQGYEQY
TRBV28	TRBJ2-5	ASSFLIGQGMKTQY
TRBV19	TRBJ2-6	ASSIAGANVLT
TRBV9	TRBJ2-5	ASSPPAGETQY
TRBV7-9	TRBJ2-5	ASSLVVRGVETQY
TRBV19	TRBJ2-7	ASSPRTGGGEQY
TRBV6-1	TRBJ1-1	ASSVTVSNTEAF
TRBV7-3	TRBJ2-2	ASSLVVTAENDMNTGELF
TRBV9	TRBJ2-3	ASSISQGPLATDTQY
TRBV5-4	TRBJ2-1	ASSSGLAGAGSYNEQF
TRBV29-1	TRBJ2-7	SVDGQGAREQY
TRBV2	TRBJ2-3	ASSRGLAGGPSTDTQY
TRBV28	TRBJ1-1	ASSILRQGARFLAF
TRBV14	TRBJ2-6	ASSQGTAFSGANVLT
TRBV6-1	TRBJ1-6	ASSARDAAPNSPLH
TRBV5-4	TRBJ2-2	ASSLDRLAWAGELF
TRBV28	TRBJ2-7	ASTSSYRTTYEQY
TRBV4-2	TRBJ1-1	ASSQGNGAEAF
TRBV5-1	TRBJ1-2	ASSMEGQGSGGYT
TRBV6-4	TRBJ1-4	ASRLQDSSNEKLF
TRBV5-4	TRBJ2-5	ASSLGQGVVQETQY